A single sample is the source of the 3 T cell receptor beta chains below, sequenced in a study of CD8+CD57+ T cells in acquired aplastic anemia. Those patients picked for sequencing had displayed CD8+CD57+ cell expansion on flow cytometry. Using genomic DNA as the template, TCR beta VDJ and CDR3 profiling was carried out. Via MiXCR, TCRdb re-called the reads, giving one row per CDR3 protein. The table has about 240,000 distinct CDR3 sequences, around 46% seen once. The sequencing sample was made of sorted CD4+, CD8+, or CD8+CD57+ T cells (not recorded which) from PBMCs. The receptors stem from a human donor with aplastic anemia.

As to this clonotype: This may stem from a read error, because a much larger clone lies one nucleotide away. The chain is built from TRBV5-6 and TRBJ2-1; possible D gene TRBD1, 6 bases. CDR3 length: 14 residues. CDR1 and CDR2 (germline): SGHDT, YYEEEE. Trimming removed 4 bases at V and 2 bases at J, with 10 bases between. This CDR3 reads CASSGGQPYNEQFF. The CDR3 DNA sequence: TGTGCCAGCAGCGGCGGACAGCCCTACAATGAGCAGTTCTTC.

The gene calls are TRBV9 and TRBJ2-5, with 7 nucleotides matching TRBD2. Trimming removed 4 bases from V and 1 base from J; junction bases left unmatched: 10. Per the germline V gene, CDR1 is SGDLS and CDR2 is YYNGEE. CDR3 length equals 16 residues. The CDR3 DNA follows: TGTGCCAGCAGCTTTTTTGCGGGGGAGTCCCAAGAGACCCAGTACTTC. Its translation: CASSFFAGESQETQYF.

This clonotype was recorded at least ten times. The rearrangement joins TRBV7-8 to TRBJ2-2; 7 bases line up with TRBD2. V dropped 1 base and J dropped 2; count of bases not matched to a gene: 10. The CDR3 is 18 residues long. The germline V gene encodes CDR1 SGHVS and CDR2 FQNEAQ. The DNA for the CDR3 is TGTGCCAGCAGCTTAGAGTTCTGGACGGGGGGAAACACCGGGGAGCTGTTTTTT. The encoded protein is CASSLEFWTGGNTGELFF.